Given below is one T cell receptor (beta chain) in context. Its antigen is still unknown. With V trimmed by 3 bases and J by 0 bases, 4 bases remained unmatched. Germline CDR1 LGHNT, CDR2 FRNRAP. The CDR3 is made up of 16 amino acids. Assay used: immunoSEQ multiplex PCR; TCRdb lists only in-frame clones, some missing. The data hold around 76,000 clones, with over 75% observed a single time. The data belong to a study of OX40 agonist ivuxolimab in advanced cancers. In the study overall: Patients treated during dose escalation were battling hepatocellular carcinoma, melanoma, renal cell or head and neck cancer.

General study results and limits: Researchers did not establish what antigens the expanded peripheral T cells target.

This chain uses TRBV12-5 with TRBJ1-3; 8 bases align to TRBD1. This specimen consisted of CD4+ or CD8+ T cells sorted from blood, obtained in a trial of the OX40 agonist ivuxolimab. This TCR was sampled from an adult with an advanced solid tumor such as melanoma, head and neck, liver or kidney cancer. CDR3 residues: CASGLGQGRSGNTIYF. The CDR3 DNA follows: TGTGCTAGTGGTTTAGGACAGGGTCGCTCTGGAAACACCATATATTTT.